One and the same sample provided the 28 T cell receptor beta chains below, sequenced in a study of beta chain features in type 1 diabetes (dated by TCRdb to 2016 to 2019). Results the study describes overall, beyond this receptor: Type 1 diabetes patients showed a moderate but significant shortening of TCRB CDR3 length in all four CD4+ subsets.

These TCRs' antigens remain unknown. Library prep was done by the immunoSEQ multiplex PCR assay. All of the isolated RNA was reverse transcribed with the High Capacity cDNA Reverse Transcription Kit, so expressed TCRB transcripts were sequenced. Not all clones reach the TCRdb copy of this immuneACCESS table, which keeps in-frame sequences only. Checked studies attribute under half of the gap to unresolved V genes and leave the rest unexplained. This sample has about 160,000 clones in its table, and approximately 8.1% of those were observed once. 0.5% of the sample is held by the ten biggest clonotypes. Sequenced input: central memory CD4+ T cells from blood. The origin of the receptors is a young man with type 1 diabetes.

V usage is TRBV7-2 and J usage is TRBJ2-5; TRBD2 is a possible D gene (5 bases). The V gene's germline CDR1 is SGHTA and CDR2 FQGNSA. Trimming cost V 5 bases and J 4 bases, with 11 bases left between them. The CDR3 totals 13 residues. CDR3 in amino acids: CASSPGLGETQYF. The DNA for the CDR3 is TGTGCCAGCAGCCCCGGACTGGGAGAGACCCAGTACTTC.

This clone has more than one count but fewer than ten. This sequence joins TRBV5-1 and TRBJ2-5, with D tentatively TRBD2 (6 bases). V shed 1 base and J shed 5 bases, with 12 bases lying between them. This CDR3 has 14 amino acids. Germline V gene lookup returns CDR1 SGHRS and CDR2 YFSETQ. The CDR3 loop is CASSLTTSKETQYF. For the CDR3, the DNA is TGCGCCAGCAGCTTGACAACTAGCAAGGAGACCCAGTACTTC. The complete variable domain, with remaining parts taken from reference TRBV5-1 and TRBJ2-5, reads KAGVTQTPRYLIKTRGQQVTLSCSPISGHRSVSWYQQTPGQGLQFLFEYFSETQRNKGNFPGRFSGRQFSNSRSEMNVSTLELGDSALYLCASSLTTSKETQYFGPGTRLLVL.

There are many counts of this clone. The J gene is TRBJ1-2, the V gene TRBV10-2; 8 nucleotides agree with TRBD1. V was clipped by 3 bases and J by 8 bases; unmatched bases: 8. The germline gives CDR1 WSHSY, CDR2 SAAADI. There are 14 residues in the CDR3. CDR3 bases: TGCGCCAGCAGTGACCCGGACAGGGAGGTGGGCTACACCTTC. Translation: CASSDPDREVGYTF.

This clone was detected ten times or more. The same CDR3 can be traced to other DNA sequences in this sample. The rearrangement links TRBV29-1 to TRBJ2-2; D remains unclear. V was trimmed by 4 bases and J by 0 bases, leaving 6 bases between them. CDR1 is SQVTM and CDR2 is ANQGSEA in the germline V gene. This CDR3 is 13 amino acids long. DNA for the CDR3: TGCAGCGTTGGGCACACGAACACCGGGGAGCTGTTTTTT. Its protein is CSVGHTNTGELFF.

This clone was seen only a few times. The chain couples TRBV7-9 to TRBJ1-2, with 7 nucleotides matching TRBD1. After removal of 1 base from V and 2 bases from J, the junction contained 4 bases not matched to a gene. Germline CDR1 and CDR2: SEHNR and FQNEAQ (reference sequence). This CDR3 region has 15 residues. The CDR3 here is CASSLEAGGNYGYTF. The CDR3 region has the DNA TGTGCCAGCAGCTTAGAGGCAGGGGGAAACTATGGCTACACCTTC.

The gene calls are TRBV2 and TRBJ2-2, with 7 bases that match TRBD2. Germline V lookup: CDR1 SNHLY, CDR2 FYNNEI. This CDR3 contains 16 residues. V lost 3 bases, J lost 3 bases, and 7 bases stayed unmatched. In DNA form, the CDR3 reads TGTGCCAGCAGTGACCCCGGGAGGCGGGACACCGGGGAGCTGTTTTTT. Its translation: CASSDPGRRDTGELFF.

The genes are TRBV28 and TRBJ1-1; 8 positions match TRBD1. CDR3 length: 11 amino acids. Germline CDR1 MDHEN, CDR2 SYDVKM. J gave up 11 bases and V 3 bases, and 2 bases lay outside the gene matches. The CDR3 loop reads CASSFRDRAFF. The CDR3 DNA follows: TGTGCCAGCAGTTTCCGGGACAGGGCTTTCTTT.

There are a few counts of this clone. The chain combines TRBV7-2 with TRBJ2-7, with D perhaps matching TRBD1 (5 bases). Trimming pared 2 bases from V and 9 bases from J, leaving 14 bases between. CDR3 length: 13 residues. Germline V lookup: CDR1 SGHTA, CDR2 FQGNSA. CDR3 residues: CASSLLEGGAQYF. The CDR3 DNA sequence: TGTGCCAGCAGCTTACTGGAAGGTGGGGCGCAGTACTTC.

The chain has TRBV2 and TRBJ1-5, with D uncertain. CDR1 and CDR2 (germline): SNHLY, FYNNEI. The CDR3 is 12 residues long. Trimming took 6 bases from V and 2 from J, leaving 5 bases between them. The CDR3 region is CASRRGNQPQHF. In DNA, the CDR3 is TGTGCCAGCAGGCGTGGCAATCAGCCCCAGCATTTT.

The chain's CDR3 is CASSLTPAGATQYF. The CDR3 DNA reads TGTGCCAGCAGCTTAACCCCAGCGGGAGCCACGCAGTATTTT. The chain employs TRBV7-2 and TRBJ2-3, with TRBD2 matching 8 bases. Germline V gene lookup returns CDR1 SGHTA and CDR2 FQGNSA. Germline trimming cut 2 bases from V and 9 bases from J; bases unmatched to any gene: 7. This CDR3 is 14 amino acids long.

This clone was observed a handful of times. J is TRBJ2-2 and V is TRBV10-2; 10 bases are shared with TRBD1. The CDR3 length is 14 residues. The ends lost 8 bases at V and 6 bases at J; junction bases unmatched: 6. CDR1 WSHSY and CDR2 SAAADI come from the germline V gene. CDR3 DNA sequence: TGCGCCAGCCGGGGACAGGGGTGGTCCGGGGAGCTGTTTTTT. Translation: CASRGQGWSGELFF.

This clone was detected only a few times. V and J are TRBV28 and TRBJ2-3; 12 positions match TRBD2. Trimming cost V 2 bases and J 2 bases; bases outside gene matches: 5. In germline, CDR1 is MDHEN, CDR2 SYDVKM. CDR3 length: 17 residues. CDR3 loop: CASSLPGLAGITDTQYF. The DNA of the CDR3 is TGTGCCAGCAGTTTACCCGGACTAGCGGGGATCACAGATACGCAGTATTTT.

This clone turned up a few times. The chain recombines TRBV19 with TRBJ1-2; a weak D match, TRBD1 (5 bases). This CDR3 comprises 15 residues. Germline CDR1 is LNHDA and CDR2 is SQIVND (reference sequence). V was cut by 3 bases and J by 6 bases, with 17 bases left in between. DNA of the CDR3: TGTGCCAGTAGTATGCGGACACCCACCCTAGATGGCTACACCTTC. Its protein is CASSMRTPTLDGYTF. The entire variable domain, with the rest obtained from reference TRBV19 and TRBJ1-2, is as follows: DGGITQSPKYLFRKEGQNVTLSCEQNLNHDAMYWYRQDPGQGLRLIYYSQIVNDFQKGDIAEGYSVSREKKESFPLTVTSAQKNPTAFYLCASSMRTPTLDGYTFGSGTRLTVV.

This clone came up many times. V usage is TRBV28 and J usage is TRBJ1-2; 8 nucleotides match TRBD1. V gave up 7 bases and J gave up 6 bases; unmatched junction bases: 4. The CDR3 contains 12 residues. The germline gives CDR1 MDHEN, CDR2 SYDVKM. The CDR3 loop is CASTRTGNGYTF. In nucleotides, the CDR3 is TGTGCCAGCACCAGGACAGGGAATGGCTACACCTTC.

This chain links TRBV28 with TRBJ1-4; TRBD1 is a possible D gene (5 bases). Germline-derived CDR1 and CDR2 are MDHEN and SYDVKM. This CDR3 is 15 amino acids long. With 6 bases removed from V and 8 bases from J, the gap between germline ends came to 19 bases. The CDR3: CASSSLDRGGEKLFF. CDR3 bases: TGTGCCAGCAGCTCCCTGGACCGCGGGGGGGAAAAACTGTTTTTT. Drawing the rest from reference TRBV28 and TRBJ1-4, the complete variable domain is DVKVTQSSRYLVKRTGEKVFLECVQDMDHENMFWYRQDPGLGLRLIYFSYDVKMKEKGDIPEGYSVSREKKERFSLILESASTNQTSMYLCASSSLDRGGEKLFFGSGTQLSVL.

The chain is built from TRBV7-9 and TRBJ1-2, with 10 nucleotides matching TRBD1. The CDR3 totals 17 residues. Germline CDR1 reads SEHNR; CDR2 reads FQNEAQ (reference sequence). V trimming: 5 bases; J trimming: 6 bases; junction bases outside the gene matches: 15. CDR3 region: CASSQGAETGGIHGYTF. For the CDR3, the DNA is TGTGCCAGCAGCCAAGGCGCGGAGACAGGGGGCATTCATGGCTACACCTTC.

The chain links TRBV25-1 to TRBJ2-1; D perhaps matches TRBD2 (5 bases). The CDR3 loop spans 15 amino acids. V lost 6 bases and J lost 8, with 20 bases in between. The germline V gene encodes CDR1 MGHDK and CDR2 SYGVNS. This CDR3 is CASSLFVGTGDEQFF. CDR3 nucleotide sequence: TGTGCCAGCAGCCTGTTCGTCGGAACCGGGGATGAGCAGTTCTTC. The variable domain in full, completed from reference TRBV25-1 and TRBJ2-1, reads EADIYQTPRYLVIGTGKKITLECSQTMGHDKMYWYQQDPGMELHLIHYSYGVNSTEKGDLSSESTVSRIRTEHFPLTLESARPSHTSQYLCASSLFVGTGDEQFFGPGTRLTVL.

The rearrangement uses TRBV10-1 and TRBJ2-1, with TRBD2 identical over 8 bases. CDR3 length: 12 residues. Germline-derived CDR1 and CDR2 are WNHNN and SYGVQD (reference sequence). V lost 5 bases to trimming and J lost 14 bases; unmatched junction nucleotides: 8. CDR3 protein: CASSSSGSWKFF. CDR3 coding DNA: TGCGCCAGCAGTTCCAGCGGGAGTTGGAAGTTCTTC.

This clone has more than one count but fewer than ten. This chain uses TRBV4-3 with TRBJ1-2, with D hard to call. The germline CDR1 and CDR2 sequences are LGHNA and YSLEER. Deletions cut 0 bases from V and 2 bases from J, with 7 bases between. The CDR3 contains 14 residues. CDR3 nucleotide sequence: TGCGCCAGCAGCCAAGATGCGAGAAACTATGGCTACACCTTC. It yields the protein CASSQDARNYGYTF.

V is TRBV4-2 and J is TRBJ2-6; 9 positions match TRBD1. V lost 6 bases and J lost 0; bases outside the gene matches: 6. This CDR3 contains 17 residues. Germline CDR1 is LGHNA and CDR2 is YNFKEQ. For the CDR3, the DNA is TGTGCCAGCAGTGCCGGGACAGGGACCTCTGGGGCCAACGTCCTGACTTTC. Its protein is CASSAGTGTSGANVLTF.

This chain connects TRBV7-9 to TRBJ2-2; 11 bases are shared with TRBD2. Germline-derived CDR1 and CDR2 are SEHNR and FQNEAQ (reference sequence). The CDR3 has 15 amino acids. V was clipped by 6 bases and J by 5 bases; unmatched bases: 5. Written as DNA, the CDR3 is TGTGCCAGCAGTCTAGCGGGGGGAGTAACCGGGGAGCTGTTTTTT. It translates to CASSLAGGVTGELFF.

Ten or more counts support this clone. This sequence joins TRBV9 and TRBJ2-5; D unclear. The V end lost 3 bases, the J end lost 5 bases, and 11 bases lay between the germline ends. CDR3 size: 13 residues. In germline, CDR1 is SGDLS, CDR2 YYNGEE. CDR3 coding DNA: TGTGCCAGCAGCGGAGGAACGTTGGAGACCCAGTACTTC. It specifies CASSGGTLETQYF. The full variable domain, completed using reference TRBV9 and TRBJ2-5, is DSGVTQTPKHLITATGQRVTLRCSPRSGDLSVYWYQQSLDQGLQFLIQYYNGEERAKGNILERFSAQQFPDLHSELNLSSLELGDSALYFCASSGGTLETQYFGPGTRLLVL.

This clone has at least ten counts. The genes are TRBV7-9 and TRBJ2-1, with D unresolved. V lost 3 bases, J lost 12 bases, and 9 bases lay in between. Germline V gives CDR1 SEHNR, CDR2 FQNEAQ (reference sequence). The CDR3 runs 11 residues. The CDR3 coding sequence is TGTGCCAGCAGCTTTGGGCTGGGGCAGTTCTTC. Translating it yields CASSFGLGQFF.

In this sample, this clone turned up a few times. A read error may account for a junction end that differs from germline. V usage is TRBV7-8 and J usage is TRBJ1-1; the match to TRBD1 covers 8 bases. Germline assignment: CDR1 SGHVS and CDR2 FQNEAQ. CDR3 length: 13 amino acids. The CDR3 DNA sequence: TGTGCCAGCAGCTTCCGAGCGGACAGGGACCACTTTTTT. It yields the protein CASSFRADRDHFF.

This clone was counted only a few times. As DNA, the CDR3 is TGTGCCAGCAGTTCCGGGACAGGTTCAGGCGAGCAGTACTTC. This sequence encodes CASSSGTGSGEQYF. This sequence joins TRBV6-6 and TRBJ2-7; 8 bases align to TRBD1. V dropped 4 bases and J dropped 6; count of bases not matched to a gene: 8. Germline loops: CDR1 MNHNY, CDR2 SVGAGI (reference sequence). The CDR3 sequence is 14 residues long.

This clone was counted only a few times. Here the CDR3 DNA reads TGTGCCAGCTCACCACCAGGACAGCCCGACTATGGCTACACCTTC. It codes for CASSPPGQPDYGYTF. This chain uses TRBV18 with TRBJ1-2, with D possibly matching TRBD1 (6 bases). V lost 0 bases to trimming and J lost 3 bases, with 11 bases between them. The CDR3 runs to 15 residues. The germline V gene has CDR1 KGHSH and CDR2 LQKENI.

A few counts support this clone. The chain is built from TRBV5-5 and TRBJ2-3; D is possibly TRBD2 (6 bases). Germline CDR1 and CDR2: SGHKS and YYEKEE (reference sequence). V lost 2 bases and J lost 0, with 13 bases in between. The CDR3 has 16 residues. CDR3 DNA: TGTGCCAGCAGCTTTGGGTCGGGGGTCAGCACAGATACGCAGTATTTT. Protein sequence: CASSFGSGVSTDTQYF.

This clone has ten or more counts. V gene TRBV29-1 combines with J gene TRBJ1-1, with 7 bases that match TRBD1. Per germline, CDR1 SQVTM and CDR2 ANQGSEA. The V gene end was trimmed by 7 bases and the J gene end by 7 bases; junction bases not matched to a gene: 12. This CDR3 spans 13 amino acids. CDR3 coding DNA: TGCAGCGCCACAGGGGACGCCAGGGGTGAAGCTTTCTTT. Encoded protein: CSATGDARGEAFF.